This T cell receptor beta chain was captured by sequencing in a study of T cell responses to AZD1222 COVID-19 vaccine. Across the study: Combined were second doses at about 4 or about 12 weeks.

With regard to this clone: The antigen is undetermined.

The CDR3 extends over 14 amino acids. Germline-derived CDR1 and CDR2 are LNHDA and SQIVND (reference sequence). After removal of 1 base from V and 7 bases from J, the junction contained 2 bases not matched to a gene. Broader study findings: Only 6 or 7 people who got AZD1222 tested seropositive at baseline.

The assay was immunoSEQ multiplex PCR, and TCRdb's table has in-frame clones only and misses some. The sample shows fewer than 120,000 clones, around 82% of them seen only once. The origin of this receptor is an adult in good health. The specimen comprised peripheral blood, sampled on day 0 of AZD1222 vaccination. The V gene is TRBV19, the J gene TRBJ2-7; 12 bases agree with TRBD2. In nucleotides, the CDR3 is TGTGCCAGTAGTATAGCCGGGACTAGCGGGGAGCAGTACTTC. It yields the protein CASSIAGTSGEQYF.